Each of the 2 T cell receptor beta chains below was sequenced from the same sample in a study of T cell responses to AZD1222 COVID-19 vaccine. Produced via immunoSEQ multiplex PCR; TCRdb's table is partial and in-frame only. The sample lists fewer than 200,000 clones; approximately 89% were seen once. Source: peripheral blood, taken 28 days after the second AZD1222 dose. The receptor set was obtained from an adult who received the AZD1222 COVID-19 vaccine.

This clone has only one observation. V and J are TRBV6-5 and TRBJ2-7, with TRBD1 matching over 9 bases. The J segment lost 4 bases and the V segment lost 6 bases, leaving 4 bases of the junction unmatched. Germline V gives CDR1 MNHEY, CDR2 SVGAGI. This CDR3 has 13 residues. CDR3 in amino acids: CASSRDRVYEQYF. The CDR3 DNA follows: TGTGCCAGCAGCCGGGACAGGGTTTACGAGCAGTACTTC.

This chain connects TRBV19 to TRBJ2-7; D is perhaps TRBD2 (5 bases). The CDR3 covers 13 residues. V was shortened by 1 base and J by 3 bases, with 7 bases between the two germline ends. Germline V gives CDR1 LNHDA, CDR2 SQIVND (reference sequence). The CDR3 reads CASSIVRDYEQYF. In nucleotides, the CDR3 is TGTGCCAGTAGTATAGTACGGGACTACGAGCAGTACTTC.